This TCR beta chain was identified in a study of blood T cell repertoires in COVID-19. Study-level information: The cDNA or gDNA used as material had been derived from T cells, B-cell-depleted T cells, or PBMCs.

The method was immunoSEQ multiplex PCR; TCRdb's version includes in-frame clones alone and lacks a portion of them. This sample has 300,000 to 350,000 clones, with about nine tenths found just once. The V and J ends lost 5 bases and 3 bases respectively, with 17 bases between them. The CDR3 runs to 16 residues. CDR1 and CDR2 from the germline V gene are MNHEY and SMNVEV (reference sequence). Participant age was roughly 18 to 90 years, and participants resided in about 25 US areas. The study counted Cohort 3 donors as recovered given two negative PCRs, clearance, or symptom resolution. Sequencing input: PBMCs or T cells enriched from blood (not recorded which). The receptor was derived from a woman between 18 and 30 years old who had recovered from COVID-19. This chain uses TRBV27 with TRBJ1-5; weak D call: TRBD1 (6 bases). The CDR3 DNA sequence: TGTGCCAGCAGTCTTAACGGACAGAGCTTCAATCAGCCCCAGCATTTT. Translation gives CASSLNGQSFNQPQHF.